Given below is one T cell receptor beta chain in context. Its antigen is currently not known. Base qualities are missing; no much larger clone stands one base away. The data were obtained in a study of shared clonotypes between healthy human individuals (dated by TCRdb to the early 2020s). The study in broad terms: The cohort comprised two women and a few men aged 18 to 49 years. Per donor, three plates each were used for CD4 naive and CD4 memory, two for CD8 naive, and one for CD8 memory. The study deeply sequenced blood TCR repertoires of five healthy adults to estimate repertoire size and the extent of clonotype sharing between individuals. Libraries were prepared and TCR repertoires were sequenced by different laboratories using diverse techniques, in order to increase sequencing depth and limit assay-specific biases. Leukapheresis yielded between about 0.8 and 8.9 billion PBMCs per donor.

The junction carries 9 bases between V and J, which are trimmed by 4 bases and 1 base respectively. CDR1 and CDR2 are read off the germline V gene (reference sequence) as SGHKS and YYEKEE. The CDR3 numbers 15 residues from cysteine through phenylalanine. Solely the CDR3 DNA is kept, with 45 bases framed from the first base. Using the deep immunoSEQ assay, multiplex PCR amplified TCR CDR3 regions from genomic DNA. Extracted genomic DNA from each cell subset was spread evenly across all wells of several immunoSEQ 96-well plates, with each plate serving as a replicate. For sorted subsets, around 0.2 ug of genomic DNA, equivalent to 30,000 or so T cell genomes, went into each replicate PCR. Purified libraries were measured with a Qubit 3.0 fluorometer, size-checked on a Bioanalyzer 2100, and measured again with the KAPA Library Quantification kit. Every immunoSEQ 96-well plate was sequenced on a dedicated single-read 150-cycle Illumina NextSeq 550 flow cell. The source study handled its data this way. Because the immunoSEQ output held only junctional sequences and lacked quality scores, the filtering could not match the filtering applied to full-length reads. To assign V/J genes and CDR3, sequences were annotated against IMGT germline references using PyIR, a Python wrapper for IgBLAST v1.9. Any read was removed if the V/J assignment was weak (E-value above 1e-6), the CDR3 was missing, or the read contained stop codons, out-of-frame junctions, or ambiguous translated residues. V3J clonotypes were defined as sequences sharing an identical inferred V gene, J gene, and CDR3 amino acid sequence. The percentage overlap between two repertoires was calculated by dividing the number of shared unique clonotypes by the size of the smaller repertoire. Richness of each repertoire was evaluated using RTK rarefaction, the Chao1 estimator, and Recon v2.1 estimates of unobserved clonotypes. Generation probabilities were computed with OLGA for all TCRbeta clonotypes obtained by the gDNA method from several donors. What TCRdb holds here is the immuneACCESS table cut down to in-frame rearrangements. Part of the clones is not present; checked against another copy, under half of the missing clones reflect an unresolved V gene, and the others are unexplained. That table gives V, J and clone size, and the DNA gave D and trimming. The table for this sample lists approximately 1.5 million clones; 98% of them were counted only once. The ten most abundant clones make up approximately 0.45% of the sample.

The research as a whole found: Compared with non-shared clonotypes, the clonotypes found in all four sorted-subset donors had higher generation probabilities. Based on pairwise subsampling, the degree of clonotype sharing among donors was expected to be affected by sequencing depth. Because the study included only a small number of donors, the genetic and exposure-history diversity represented was limited. Even with the large sequencing depth, rarefaction of the sorted-subset datasets indicated that sequencing was incomplete. Sampling was limited to blood, and TCR repertoires in tissue likely differ from TCR repertoires in blood. Larger estimated clonotype richness was generally found for naive subsets than for memory subsets. Across a few donors, approximately 4.9% of naive CD4, approximately 3.6% of naive CD8, approximately 2.5% of memory CD4, and 0.4% of memory CD8 clonotypes were shared.

Healthy HIV-negative adults with no recently reported acute infections or vaccinations were included as donors. All donors were Caucasian adults living in Nashville, Tennessee, USA. CD4+ T cells were enriched by magnetic negative selection; naive cells were then positively selected on CD45RA, and the negative fraction formed the memory subset. After blood collection by leukapheresis, PBMCs were isolated using Ficoll-Histopaque density gradient centrifugation and then cryopreserved in the vapor phase of liquid nitrogen. Purity and quantity of every magnetically sorted T cell population were checked by analytical flow cytometry. Each sorted fraction had its genomic DNA isolated and then quantified by UV absorbance on a Nanodrop 2000c.

The clonotype comes from a man aged 30-40 years in good health. Sequencing was performed on naive CD4+ T cells sorted from blood. Reading the label with the study, this specimen's cell subset or site is: CD45RA+ positively selected. The rearranged chain carries TRBV5-5 and TRBJ2-6; the D gene is perhaps TRBD1, from 6 matching bases. This receptor has the CDR3 CASSRTGSGANVLTF. The nucleotide sequence reads as follows: TGTGCCAGCAGCCGCACAGGGTCTGGGGCCAACGTCCTGACTTTC.